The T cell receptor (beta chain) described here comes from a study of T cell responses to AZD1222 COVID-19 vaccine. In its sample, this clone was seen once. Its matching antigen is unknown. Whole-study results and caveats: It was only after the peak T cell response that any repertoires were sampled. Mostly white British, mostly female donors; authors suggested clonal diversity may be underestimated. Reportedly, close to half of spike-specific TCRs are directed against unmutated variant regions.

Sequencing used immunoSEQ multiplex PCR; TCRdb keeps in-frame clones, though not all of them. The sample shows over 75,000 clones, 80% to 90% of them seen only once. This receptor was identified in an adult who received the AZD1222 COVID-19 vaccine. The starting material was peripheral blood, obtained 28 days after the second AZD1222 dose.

The CDR3 DNA is TGTGCCAGCCAAGGGGGCGTCACTGAAGCTTTCTTT. This translates into CASQGGVTEAFF. This chain uses TRBV2 with TRBJ1-1, with 7 bases that match TRBD1. Germline CDR1 reads SNHLY; CDR2 reads FYNNEI. This CDR3 comprises 12 residues. The V gene end was trimmed by 8 bases and the J gene end by 4 bases; junction bases not matched to a gene: 4.